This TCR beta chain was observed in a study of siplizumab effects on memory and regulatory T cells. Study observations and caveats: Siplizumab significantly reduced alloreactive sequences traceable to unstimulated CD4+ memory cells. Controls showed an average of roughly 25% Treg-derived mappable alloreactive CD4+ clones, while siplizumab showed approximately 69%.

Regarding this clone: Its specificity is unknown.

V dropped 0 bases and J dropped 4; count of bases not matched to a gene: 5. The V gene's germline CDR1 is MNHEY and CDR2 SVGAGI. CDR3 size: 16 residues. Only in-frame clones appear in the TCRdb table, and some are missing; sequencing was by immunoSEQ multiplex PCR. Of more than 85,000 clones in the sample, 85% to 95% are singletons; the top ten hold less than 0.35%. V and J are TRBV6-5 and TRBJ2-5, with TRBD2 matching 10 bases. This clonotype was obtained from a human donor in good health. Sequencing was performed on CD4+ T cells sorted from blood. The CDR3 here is CASSYSIAGGGETQYF. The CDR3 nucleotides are TGTGCCAGCAGTTACTCGATAGCGGGAGGCGGAGAGACCCAGTACTTC.